Each of the 5 T cell receptor beta chains below was sequenced from the same sample in a study of T cell responses to AZD1222 COVID-19 vaccine. Data came from immunoSEQ multiplex PCR; TCRdb stores just in-frame clones and leaves some out. The repertoire holds more than 85,000 clones, with 70% to 90% as singletons. The sequencing here drew on peripheral blood, taken on day 0 of AZD1222 vaccination. The receptor set was obtained from an adult in good health.

The chain joins TRBV19 to TRBJ2-3; TRBD1 might be the D (5 bases). The CDR3 has 14 residues. Germline loops: CDR1 LNHDA, CDR2 SQIVND (reference sequence). The V end lost 6 bases, the J end lost 4 bases, and 14 bases lay between the germline ends. The CDR3 region has the DNA TGTGCCAGTAGGGCAGGGATATCCGCAGATACGCAGTATTTT. Its protein is CASRAGISADTQYF.

V is TRBV15 and J is TRBJ1-2, with no clear D. The ends were cut back, 5 bases at V and 2 bases at J, with 18 bases in the middle. This CDR3 has 16 amino acids. Looked up from germline, CDR1 is LNHNV and CDR2 is YYDKDF (reference sequence). The CDR3, as DNA: TGTGCCACCAGCCGCGGGGAACCGCGAGTGAACTATGGCTACACCTTC. Translated, it gives CATSRGEPRVNYGYTF. The variable domain in full, completed from reference TRBV15 and TRBJ1-2, reads DAMVIQNPRYQVTQFGKPVTLSCSQTLNHNVMYWYQQKSSQAPKLLFHYYDKDFNNEADTPDNFQSRRPNTSFCFLDIRSPGLGDTAMYLCATSRGEPRVNYGYTFGSGTRLTVV.

V gene TRBV19 combines with J gene TRBJ1-6; 7 nucleotides align to TRBD1. V lost 4 bases to trimming and J lost 4 bases; unmatched junction nucleotides: 1. The CDR3 runs to 14 residues. The germline CDR1 and CDR2 sequences are LNHDA and SQIVND (reference sequence). CDR3 region: CASSTGQYNSPLHF. In nucleotides, the CDR3 is TGTGCCAGTAGTACGGGACAGTATAATTCACCCCTCCACTTT.

The chain recombines TRBV18 with TRBJ2-5; 8 bases are shared with TRBD2. CDR3 size: 13 residues. CDR1 and CDR2 (germline): KGHSH, LQKENI. J was trimmed by 3 bases and V by 3 bases; bases with no gene match: 0. The CDR3 bases are TGTGCCAGCTCACCGCGGGAGGAAGAGACCCAGTACTTC. The encoded protein is CASSPREEETQYF.

The chain uses TRBV6-1 and TRBJ2-5; TRBD1 agrees at 8 bases. CDR1 is MNHNS, CDR2 SASEGT, per germline. After removal of 3 bases from V and 7 bases from J, the junction contained 4 bases not matched to a gene. The CDR3 totals 13 residues. CDR3 loop: CASSDRGHRTQYF. In DNA form, the CDR3 reads TGTGCCAGCAGTGACAGGGGGCATCGGACCCAGTACTTC.